These 25 T cell receptor beta chains share one sample of origin, sequenced in a study of human T cells and chemical hapten exposure. Documented time point: patch test 1, 2 weeks after DPC sensitization. Sample treatment: therapeutic diphenylcyclopropenone sensitization with weekly scalp DPC. MiXCR, run by TCRdb on the RACE reads, gives a single entry per CDR3 protein. The profile shows roughly 180,000 distinct CDR3 sequences, about a fifth of them singletons. The sample consisted of whole blood, taken in connection with sensitization to the hapten diphenylcyclopropenone (DPC). The receptors originated from a woman in her forties or fifties with alopecia areata. Some clones in this sample may be carry-over from other donors' samples.

The chain uses TRBV24-1 and TRBJ2-3, with a tentative D call TRBD2 (6 bases). The CDR3 length is 13 residues. Germline V gene sequence: CDR1 KGHDR, CDR2 SFDVKD. The V gene lost 6 bases and the J gene lost 1 base, with 7 bases spanning the gap. This CDR3 reads CATSPGGTDTQYF. CDR3 nucleotide sequence: TGTGCCACCAGTCCGGGGGGCACAGATACGCAGTATTTT.

CDR3 amino acids: CASSLAASGSTQYF. The CDR3 DNA is TGTGCCAGCAGCTTAGCGGCTAGCGGGAGTACGCAGTATTTT. The rearrangement joins TRBV7-2 to TRBJ2-3, with 10 bases matching TRBD2. Trimming cost V 0 bases and J 8 bases; bases outside gene matches: 2. Germline CDR1 SGHTA, CDR2 FQGNSA. The CDR3 sequence is 14 residues long.

This clonotype was seen a single time. This chain uses TRBV12-3 or TRBV12-4 with TRBJ2-5; D is uncertain. Trimming cost V 6 bases and J 4 bases, with 18 bases left between them. This CDR3 has 15 residues. In DNA form, the CDR3 reads TGTGCCAGCAGAGCACCTGACCCCGGTGTAGAGACCCAGTACTTC. The encoded protein is CASRAPDPGVETQYF.

The chain couples TRBV5-1 to TRBJ2-1; 9 nucleotides match TRBD2. The germline CDR1 and CDR2 sequences are SGHRS and YFSETQ. This CDR3 contains 16 residues. V lost 3 bases, J lost 5 bases, and 9 bases stayed unmatched. CDR3 in DNA: TGCGCCAGCAGCTGGGGGTTAGCGGGAGTTGACAATGAGCAGTTCTTC. The encoded protein is CASSWGLAGVDNEQFF.

This sequence joins TRBV3-1 and TRBJ2-1; TRBD1 aligns across 11 bases. The ends lost 6 bases at V and 7 bases at J; junction bases unmatched: 5. CDR3 length equals 14 residues. Germline CDR1 LGHDT, CDR2 YNNKEL (reference sequence). This chain's CDR3 is CASRTGTGGNEQFF. DNA of the CDR3: TGTGCCAGCAGAACCGGGACAGGGGGGAATGAGCAGTTCTTC.

Details on this clonotype: A much larger clonotype is one base distant, so this may be a read error. The genes are TRBV12-3 or TRBV12-4 and TRBJ1-3; D remains unclear. There are 15 residues in the CDR3. CDR3 DNA sequence: TGTGCCAGCAGTAAGGAGCTCCTCTCTGGAGACACCATATATTTT. Its protein is CASSKELLSGDTIYF.

The CDR3 nucleotides are TGCAGCGTTGACACAGCTAATGAAAAACTGTTTTTT. Encoded protein: CSVDTANEKLFF. This chain joins TRBV29-1 and TRBJ1-4; no firm D call. CDR3 length equals 12 residues. V was trimmed by 3 bases and J by 3 bases, leaving 5 bases between them. The germline CDR1 and CDR2 sequences are SQVTM and ANQGSEA.

Only a few counts were recorded for this clonotype. J is TRBJ2-1 and V is TRBV18; TRBD2 matches 9 bases. This CDR3 region has 15 residues. Germline lookup yields CDR1 KGHSH and CDR2 LQKENI. V lost 0 bases, J lost 6 bases, and 3 bases stayed unmatched. The CDR3 sequence is CASSPPDSGSNEQFF. As DNA, the CDR3 is TGTGCCAGCTCACCACCGGATAGCGGGAGCAATGAGCAGTTCTTC.

The chain combines TRBV29-1 with TRBJ2-5, with D possibly being TRBD2 (5 bases). Germline-derived CDR1 and CDR2 are SQVTM and ANQGSEA. V was clipped by 3 bases and J by 3 bases, with 11 bases between them. The CDR3 runs 13 residues. This CDR3 reads CSVDRRREETQYF. The CDR3 DNA follows: TGCAGCGTTGATAGGCGGCGGGAAGAGACCCAGTACTTC.

This clonotype was seen only once. The chain couples TRBV7-9 to TRBJ1-3; D is undetermined. V shed 5 bases and J shed 0 bases, with 14 bases lying between them. Germline values: CDR1 SEHNR, CDR2 FQNEAQ (reference sequence). The CDR3 covers 16 residues. CDR3 residues: CASSLLGGSSGNTIYF. CDR3 DNA: TGTGCCAGCAGCCTACTTGGCGGAAGCTCTGGAAACACCATATATTTT. The whole variable domain, remainder taken from reference TRBV7-9 and TRBJ1-3, is DTGVSQNPRHKITKRGQNVTFRCDPISEHNRLYWYRQTLGQGPEFLTYFQNEAQLEKSRLLSDRFSAERPKGSFSTLEIQRTEQGDSAMYLCASSLLGGSSGNTIYFGEGSWLTVV.

This clonotype turned up a few times. The chain carries TRBV5-1 and TRBJ1-2; no clear D. The CDR3 totals 15 residues. The V gene lost 0 bases and the J gene lost 2 bases, with 11 bases spanning the gap. Germline V CDR1 and CDR2: SGHRS, YFSETQ. CDR3 DNA: TGCGCCAGCAGCTTGGCGGTTCGAGGGAACTATGGCTACACCTTC. Residues: CASSLAVRGNYGYTF.

The count of this clonotype is one. This sequence joins TRBV6-5 and TRBJ1-4, with 10 bases aligning to TRBD1. V was clipped by 9 bases and J by 6 bases; unmatched bases: 4. There are 13 residues in the CDR3. Per the germline V gene, CDR1 is MNHEY and CDR2 is SVGAGI. CDR3 residues: CASADRGDEKLFF. The CDR3 region has the DNA TGTGCCAGTGCGGACAGGGGGGATGAAAAACTGTTTTTT.

A word on this clonotype: The germline gene is not matched at one end of the junction; a read error may be the cause. The chain combines TRBV20-1 with TRBJ1-4; TRBD1 matches 8 bases. This CDR3 region has 17 residues. The germline CDR1 and CDR2 sequences are DFQATT and SNEGSKA (reference sequence). DNA of the CDR3: TGCAGTGCTAGACGGGCTGGGACAGGCCCTCTTAATGAGAAACTGTTTTTT. Its protein product is CSARRAGTGPLNEKLFF.

This clonotype was recorded a few times. The chain uses TRBV5-1 and TRBJ2-1, with TRBD2 matching over 7 bases. Germline V gene sequence: CDR1 SGHRS, CDR2 YFSETQ. CDR3 length equals 16 residues. J was trimmed by 2 bases and V by 4 bases; bases with no gene match: 9. The DNA of the CDR3 is TGCGCCAGCAGCACCGCCCTAGCGGCCCCCTACAATGAGCAGTTCTTC. This sequence encodes CASSTALAAPYNEQFF. Drawing the rest from reference TRBV5-1 and TRBJ2-1, the complete variable domain is KAGVTQTPRYLIKTRGQQVTLSCSPISGHRSVSWYQQTPGQGLQFLFEYFSETQRNKGNFPGRFSGRQFSNSRSEMNVSTLELGDSALYLCASSTALAAPYNEQFFGPGTRLTVL.

This clonotype has at least ten counts. The chain combines TRBV12-3 or TRBV12-4 with TRBJ2-1; unclear D gene. CDR3 length: 12 amino acids. Trimming pared 2 bases from V and 10 bases from J, leaving 9 bases between. For the CDR3, the DNA is TGTGCCAGCAGTTTAAGTTCGAGGGAGCAGTTCTTC. Amino acid sequence: CASSLSSREQFF.

The J gene is TRBJ1-4, the V gene TRBV4-1; perhaps TRBD1 as D (5 bases). The germline V gene has CDR1 MGHRA and CDR2 YSYEKL. The CDR3 has 14 amino acids. The ends were cut back, 1 base at V and 8 bases at J, with 11 bases in the middle. In DNA, the CDR3 is TGCGCCAGCAGCCAAGCGGGGGTTTCGGAAAAACTGTTTTTT. This sequence encodes CASSQAGVSEKLFF.

The chain employs TRBV3-1 and TRBJ2-1; a possible D gene is TRBD2 (5 bases). Trimming removed 4 bases from V and 1 base from J, with 14 bases in between. The length of the CDR3 is 16 residues. Germline-derived CDR1 and CDR2 are LGHDT and YNNKEL (reference sequence). In nucleotides, the CDR3 is TGTGCCAGCAGCCGCCCGCTAGCTTTGTCCTACAATGAGCAGTTCTTC. Translated, it gives CASSRPLALSYNEQFF.

This clonotype came up a few times. The rearrangement links TRBV18 to TRBJ2-2; D unresolved. Germline values: CDR1 KGHSH, CDR2 LQKENI. V was cut by 4 bases and J by 0 bases, with 12 bases left in between. The CDR3 has 16 amino acids. The CDR3 sequence is CASSLQSGANTGELFF. CDR3 DNA sequence: TGTGCCAGCTCACTCCAATCAGGTGCGAACACCGGGGAGCTGTTTTTT.

The chain employs TRBV5-1 and TRBJ2-5, with a weak D call TRBD1 (5 bases). V was cut by 0 bases and J by 5 bases, with 14 bases left in between. The CDR3 loop spans 15 amino acids. Germline lookup yields CDR1 SGHRS and CDR2 YFSETQ. The CDR3 region is CASSLAGQGDETQYF. Written as DNA, the CDR3 is TGCGCCAGCAGCTTGGCTGGTCAGGGCGATGAGACCCAGTACTTC.

V gene TRBV18 combines with J gene TRBJ2-1; TRBD2 matches 9 bases. Germline V gene sequence: CDR1 KGHSH, CDR2 LQKENI. With 6 bases clipped from V and 8 bases from J, the junction kept 11 bases outside the gene matches. The CDR3 covers 15 residues. The CDR3 protein is CASSAGLAPSDEQFF. CDR3 nucleotide sequence: TGTGCCAGCTCCGCTGGACTAGCGCCTTCGGATGAGCAGTTCTTC.

The genes are TRBV29-1 and TRBJ1-1, with D possibly TRBD1 on 6 matching bases. CDR1 SQVTM and CDR2 ANQGSEA come from the germline V gene. This CDR3 contains 14 residues. V lost 1 base and J lost 4, with 13 bases in between. CDR3 bases: TGCAGCGTTGAAGTAACCCAGGGGAGCACTGAAGCTTTCTTT. This translates into CSVEVTQGSTEAFF.

This clonotype has more than one count but fewer than ten. The chain recombines TRBV19 with TRBJ2-7; 13 bases are shared with TRBD2. J gave up 5 bases and V 4 bases, and 5 bases lay outside the gene matches. Looked up from germline, CDR1 is LNHDA and CDR2 is SQIVND (reference sequence). This CDR3 is built from 15 residues. As DNA, the CDR3 is TGTGCCAGTAGTACTCGACTAGCGGGAGGAGACGAGCAGTACTTC. Protein product: CASSTRLAGGDEQYF.

The CDR3 loop reads CASSLVDRGLYF. CDR3 coding DNA: TGTGCCAGCAGCTTAGTAGATCGAGGACTCTACTTC. The chain combines TRBV11-2 with TRBJ2-5, with D possibly matching TRBD2 (5 bases). CDR1 is SGHAT, CDR2 FQNNGV, per germline. The ends were cut back, 1 base at V and 14 bases at J, with 14 bases in the middle. This CDR3 comprises 12 residues.

The sample holds a few counts of this clonotype. V gene TRBV18 combines with J gene TRBJ2-5; D assignment may be TRBD1 or TRBD2 (5 bases each). The ends were cut back, 0 bases at V and 4 bases at J, with 15 bases in the middle. Per germline, CDR1 KGHSH and CDR2 LQKENI. There are 16 residues in the CDR3. Here the CDR3 reads CASSPPGAEGTETQYF. The CDR3 bases are TGTGCCAGCTCACCACCTGGAGCAGAGGGGACAGAGACCCAGTACTTC.

Here the CDR3 DNA reads TGTGCCAGCAGCTTGCGGTCAGGGCCCCACTACGAGCAGTACTTC. Protein product: CASSLRSGPHYEQYF. The chain joins TRBV5-6 to TRBJ2-7, with D tentatively TRBD1 (5 bases). CDR1 SGHDT and CDR2 YYEEEE come from the germline V gene. The germline V and J ends were trimmed by 1 base and 3 bases, with 14 bases remaining between them. The CDR3 contains 15 residues. The full variable domain, its missing parts supplied by reference TRBV5-6 and TRBJ2-7, is DAGVTQSPTHLIKTRGQQVTLRCSPKSGHDTVSWYQQALGQGPQFIFQYYEEEERQRGNFPDRFSGHQFPNYSSELNVNALLLGDSALYLCASSLRSGPHYEQYFGPGTRLTVT.